A single sample gave rise to the 19 T cell receptor beta chains below, sequenced in a study of cytomegalovirus exposure and HLA in healthy donors. PCR employed 60 Vbeta and 13 Jbeta primers. Sequencing used immunoSEQ multiplex PCR; TCRdb keeps in-frame clones, though not all of them. The sample table sets out about 50,000 clones. Sequencing input: PBMCs. Receptors originate from a man in his late teens or twenties in good health and CMV-seropositive.

The J gene is TRBJ1-2, the V gene TRBV5-1; TRBD1 matches 9 bases. This CDR3 spans 15 amino acids. Germline V gives CDR1 SGHRS, CDR2 YFSETQ. The V and J ends lost 6 bases and 2 bases, in that order; junction bases with no gene match: 8. CDR3 DNA: TGCGCCAGCACCGAGACAGGGGGTAAGAACTATGGCTACACCTTC. This gives the protein CASTETGGKNYGYTF. The full variable domain, its missing parts supplied by reference TRBV5-1 and TRBJ1-2, is KAGVTQTPRYLIKTRGQQVTLSCSPISGHRSVSWYQQTPGQGLQFLFEYFSETQRNKGNFPGRFSGRQFSNSRSEMNVSTLELGDSALYLCASTETGGKNYGYTFGSGTRLTVV.

The rearrangement uses TRBV5-5 and TRBJ2-7, with 9 bases matching TRBD1. The CDR3 is 14 residues long. The J segment lost 4 bases and the V segment lost 1 base, leaving 3 bases of the junction unmatched. Germline V gives CDR1 SGHKS, CDR2 YYEKEE (reference sequence). The CDR3 sequence: CASSLRGQGYEQYF. CDR3 bases: TGTGCCAGCAGCTTGAGGGGACAGGGTTACGAGCAGTACTTC.

The chain combines TRBV28 with TRBJ2-7; TRBD1 is a possible D gene (6 bases). The CDR3 extends over 12 amino acids. CDR1 and CDR2 (germline): MDHEN, SYDVKM. Deletions cut 10 bases from V and 3 bases from J, with 13 bases between. The CDR3 DNA reads as TGTGCCACAGGACAGTCGATCTACGAGCAGTACTTC. It encodes CATGQSIYEQYF. Variable domain in full (rest from reference TRBV28 and TRBJ2-7): DVKVTQSSRYLVKRTGEKVFLECVQDMDHENMFWYRQDPGLGLRLIYFSYDVKMKEKGDIPEGYSVSREKKERFSLILESASTNQTSMYLCATGQSIYEQYFGPGTRLTVT.

This sequence joins TRBV27 and TRBJ2-7; D is perhaps TRBD2 (6 bases). Trimming cost V 3 bases and J 1 base, with 10 bases left between them. The CDR3 has 14 residues. The germline CDR1 and CDR2 sequences are MNHEY and SMNVEV (reference sequence). The CDR3 bases are TGTGCCAGCAGTTTTGGGCGGGAATCCTACGAGCAGTACTTC. It yields the protein CASSFGRESYEQYF.

The chain employs TRBV4-2 and TRBJ2-7; D might be TRBD2 (7 bases). Trimming took off 1 base at V and 5 bases at J, with 18 bases between the two ends. CDR1 is LGHNA and CDR2 is YNFKEQ in the germline V gene. CDR3 length: 16 amino acids. CDR3 nucleotides: TGTGCCAGCAGCCAAGCAGAAGGGGGGAGGGCCCACGAGCAGTACTTC. This sequence encodes CASSQAEGGRAHEQYF.

J is TRBJ2-1 and V is TRBV28; 11 positions agree with TRBD2. V gave up 4 bases and J gave up 7 bases; unmatched junction bases: 3. CDR3 length: 14 amino acids. The V gene's germline CDR1 is MDHEN and CDR2 SYDVKM. Here the CDR3 reads CASSSTSGINEQFF. The CDR3 DNA reads as TGTGCCAGCAGTTCGACTAGCGGGATAAATGAGCAGTTCTTC. The whole variable domain, remainder taken from reference TRBV28 and TRBJ2-1, is DVKVTQSSRYLVKRTGEKVFLECVQDMDHENMFWYRQDPGLGLRLIYFSYDVKMKEKGDIPEGYSVSREKKERFSLILESASTNQTSMYLCASSSTSGINEQFFGPGTRLTVL.

This chain links TRBV27 with TRBJ1-1, with TRBD1 matching 10 bases. Germline V CDR1 and CDR2: MNHEY, SMNVEV (reference sequence). The CDR3 length is 15 residues. The trim removed 5 bases at V and 5 bases at J, leaving 8 bases unmatched. CDR3 in amino acids: CASSARQGARTEAFF. In nucleotides, the CDR3 is TGTGCCAGCAGTGCCCGACAGGGGGCGAGGACTGAAGCTTTCTTT.

The chain carries TRBV6-4 and TRBJ2-7; D gene unclear. V was trimmed by 0 bases and J by 12 bases, leaving 15 bases between them. The CDR3 extends over 13 amino acids. CDR1 is MRHNA, CDR2 SNTAGT, per germline. CDR3 loop: CASSDSDAGPRYF. For the CDR3, the DNA is TGTGCCAGCAGTGACTCTGATGCAGGCCCCAGGTACTTC.

The chain combines TRBV7-3 with TRBJ2-1; TRBD2 is a possible D gene (6 bases). This CDR3 has 13 amino acids. Germline CDR1 SGHTA, CDR2 FQGTGA. V was pared by 5 bases and J by 7 bases, with 12 bases between. The CDR3 is CASSLSRENEQFF. In DNA, the CDR3 is TGTGCCAGCAGCCTCTCCCGGGAGAATGAGCAGTTCTTC. The full variable domain, rest sourced from reference TRBV7-3 and TRBJ2-1, is GAGVSQTPSNKVTEKGKYVELRCDPISGHTALYWYRQSLGQGPEFLIYFQGTGAADDSGLPNDRFFAVRPEGSVSTLKIQRTERGDSAVYLCASSLSRENEQFFGPGTRLTVL.

The gene calls are TRBV11-3 and TRBJ2-7; weak D call: TRBD1 (6 bases). This CDR3 region has 13 residues. The ends were cut back, 8 bases at V and 4 bases at J, with 15 bases in the middle. Germline assignment: CDR1 SGHNT and CDR2 YENEEA. The CDR3 loop reads CASHDRFSYEQYF. The DNA of the CDR3 is TGTGCCAGCCACGACAGGTTCTCGTACGAGCAGTACTTC.

This chain joins TRBV5-1 and TRBJ2-7, with 8 positions matching TRBD1. V dropped 0 bases and J dropped 0; count of bases not matched to a gene: 5. Germline V gene lookup returns CDR1 SGHRS and CDR2 YFSETQ. The CDR3 has 16 residues. CDR3 nucleotide sequence: TGCGCCAGCAGCTTGGAGCCAGGGGGCGCCTCCTACGAGCAGTACTTC. As protein: CASSLEPGGASYEQYF. Full variable domain (missing parts from reference TRBV5-1 and TRBJ2-7): KAGVTQTPRYLIKTRGQQVTLSCSPISGHRSVSWYQQTPGQGLQFLFEYFSETQRNKGNFPGRFSGRQFSNSRSEMNVSTLELGDSALYLCASSLEPGGASYEQYFGPGTRLTVT.

The rearrangement links TRBV7-9 to TRBJ2-3; D might be TRBD1 (5 bases). V was pared by 0 bases and J by 0 bases, with 13 bases between. This CDR3 is 17 amino acids long. Germline-derived CDR1 and CDR2 are SEHNR and FQNEAQ (reference sequence). Here the CDR3 reads CASSLASTGPSTDTQYF. The CDR3 DNA is TGTGCCAGCAGCTTAGCGAGCACAGGACCAAGCACAGATACGCAGTATTTT. Looking up the rest from reference TRBV7-9 and TRBJ2-3 gives the full variable domain: DTGVSQNPRHKITKRGQNVTFRCDPISEHNRLYWYRQTLGQGPEFLTYFQNEAQLEKSRLLSDRFSAERPKGSFSTLEIQRTEQGDSAMYLCASSLASTGPSTDTQYFGPGTRLTVL.

This clone is classed as medium-sized by frequency. The chain links TRBV10-1 to TRBJ2-5, with a tentative D call TRBD2 (5 bases). Trimming took 2 bases from V and 5 from J, leaving 15 bases between them. The germline V gene has CDR1 WNHNN and CDR2 SYGVQD (reference sequence). This CDR3 comprises 15 residues. The CDR3 loop reads CASSEAGPDGETQYF. The CDR3 nucleotides read TGCGCCAGCAGTGAGGCGGGCCCCGACGGGGAGACCCAGTACTTC.

The chain combines TRBV5-1 with TRBJ2-3; 8 nucleotides agree with TRBD2. Germline CDR1 reads SGHRS; CDR2 reads YFSETQ. The trim removed 4 bases at V and 2 bases at J, leaving 12 bases unmatched. The CDR3 contains 17 residues. CDR3 loop: CASSRGGSGRITDTQYF. As DNA, the CDR3 is TGCGCCAGCAGCCGGGGGGGTAGCGGGCGTATCACAGATACGCAGTATTTT.

This chain connects TRBV18 to TRBJ2-1, with 10 bases fitting TRBD1. Germline values: CDR1 KGHSH, CDR2 LQKENI. CDR3 length: 17 residues. Losses at the gene ends were 3 bases for V and 8 bases for J; bases not matched to a gene: 13. CDR3 sequence: CASSPLYRQGAKDEQFF. DNA of the CDR3: TGTGCCAGCTCACCCCTATATAGACAGGGGGCGAAGGATGAGCAGTTCTTC.

The chain couples TRBV4-2 to TRBJ2-7; a weak D match, TRBD1 (6 bases). Germline CDR1 reads LGHNA; CDR2 reads YNFKEQ. Trimming left V 1 base short and J 5 bases short, with 18 bases between. There are 16 residues in the CDR3. The CDR3 DNA reads TGTGCCAGCAGCCAAGGAGATCGTAGGGGGTGGGACGAGCAGTACTTC. Amino acid sequence: CASSQGDRRGWDEQYF.

The chain recombines TRBV5-1 with TRBJ1-1, with unresolved D. Germline assignment: CDR1 SGHRS and CDR2 YFSETQ. V lost 0 bases, J lost 7 bases, and 7 bases lay in between. This CDR3 has 12 residues. The CDR3 is CASSLAAGEAFF. The CDR3 DNA is TGCGCCAGCAGCTTGGCCGCCGGTGAAGCTTTCTTT.

V is TRBV14 and J is TRBJ2-6; no clear D gene. Between the trimmed V and J ends, which lost 3 bases and 2 bases, there was a span of 5 bases. This CDR3 region has 14 residues. Germline CDR1 SGHDN, CDR2 FVKESK. Here the CDR3 reads CASSQSAGANVLTF. The CDR3 DNA follows: TGTGCCAGCAGCCAGAGCGCTGGGGCCAACGTCCTGACTTTC.

The chain employs TRBV5-1 and TRBJ2-5; TRBD2 might be the D (6 bases). The end of the DNA aligns better with TRBJ2-7, so the J call may be wrong. This CDR3 is built from 14 residues. Germline V CDR1 and CDR2: SGHRS, YFSETQ. The CDR3 reads CASSAGTDSYEQYF. The CDR3 region has the DNA TGCGCCAGCAGCGCGGGGACGGATAGCTACGAGCAGTACTTC.